The 8 T cell receptor beta chains below all came from one sample that was sequenced in a study of T cells after yellow fever vaccination. TCRdb reanalysed the 5' RACE reads using MiXCR and keeps one entry per CDR3 protein. The repertoire holds 130,000 or so distinct CDR3 sequences, with approximately 16% as singletons. The sequenced sample was CD8+ T cells sorted from PBMCs, obtained 5 days after the yellow fever booster vaccination. The source is a man in his late teens or twenties who received the YFV17D yellow fever vaccine.

This clonotype has a handful of counts. The rearrangement joins TRBV5-1 to TRBJ2-7; TRBD1 aligns across 7 bases. Germline loops: CDR1 SGHRS, CDR2 YFSETQ. The junction had 2 bases not matched to a gene; V was cut back by 3 bases and J by 5 bases. The CDR3 contains 12 residues. The CDR3 sequence is CASSWTGHEQYF. The CDR3 nucleotides are TGCGCCAGCAGCTGGACAGGTCACGAGCAGTACTTC. The full variable domain, its missing parts supplied by reference TRBV5-1 and TRBJ2-7, is KAGVTQTPRYLIKTRGQQVTLSCSPISGHRSVSWYQQTPGQGLQFLFEYFSETQRNKGNFPGRFSGRQFSNSRSEMNVSTLELGDSALYLCASSWTGHEQYFGPGTRLTVT.

This clonotype was observed a few times. The rearrangement uses TRBV4-1 and TRBJ1-5, with 8 bases matching TRBD1. Trimming took 2 bases from V and 1 from J; bases not matched to a gene: 7. CDR1 is MGHRA, CDR2 YSYEKL, per germline. This CDR3 is 17 amino acids long. In DNA form, the CDR3 reads TGCGCCAGCAGCCAATCAGGGGGCTGGTCAAGCAATCAGCCCCAGCATTTT. Its protein product is CASSQSGGWSSNQPQHF.

The chain joins TRBV15 to TRBJ2-7; 10 positions match TRBD1. The V segment lost 3 bases and the J segment 3 bases; nucleotides outside the gene matches: 5. Per the germline V gene, CDR1 is LNHNV and CDR2 is YYDKDF (reference sequence). This CDR3 is built from 15 residues. This chain's CDR3 is CATSRMTGGHYEQYF. CDR3 sequence (DNA): TGTGCCACCAGCAGGATGACAGGGGGCCACTACGAGCAGTACTTC. The full variable domain, its missing parts supplied by reference TRBV15 and TRBJ2-7, is DAMVIQNPRYQVTQFGKPVTLSCSQTLNHNVMYWYQQKSSQAPKLLFHYYDKDFNNEADTPDNFQSRRPNTSFCFLDIRSPGLGDTAMYLCATSRMTGGHYEQYFGPGTRLTVT.

The rearrangement links TRBV11-2 to TRBJ2-5; 13 bases agree with TRBD2. Germline loops: CDR1 SGHAT, CDR2 FQNNGV. The J segment lost 5 bases and the V segment lost 4 bases, leaving 4 bases of the junction unmatched. This CDR3 region has 15 residues. For the CDR3, the DNA is TGTGCCAGCAGCTCGGGACTAGCGGGGACGGAGACCCAGTACTTC. Translating it yields CASSSGLAGTETQYF.

The V gene is TRBV7-9, the J gene TRBJ2-7; D unclear. The CDR3 covers 13 residues. The V end lost 1 base, the J end lost 1 base, and 5 bases lay between the germline ends. Per germline, CDR1 SEHNR and CDR2 FQNEAQ (reference sequence). The CDR3 sequence is CASSLDDSYEQYV. DNA of the CDR3: TGTGCCAGCAGCTTAGACGATTCCTACGAGCAGTACGTC.

This clonotype showed up just a few times. This chain joins TRBV7-3 and TRBJ2-5, with TRBD2 matching 8 bases. Germline V gene data show CDR1 as SGHTA and CDR2 as FQGTGA. The CDR3 totals 16 residues. Trimming at V came to 4 bases and at J to 5 bases, leaving 12 bases not matched to a gene. CDR3 DNA: TGTGCCAGCAGCTCCACGGGGGAGCGGGGGCGCGAGACCCAGTACTTC. Protein sequence: CASSSTGERGRETQYF.

This clonotype appeared many times. J is TRBJ2-5 and V is TRBV20-1; D is uncertain. This CDR3 has 11 residues. The germline V and J ends were trimmed by 6 bases and 8 bases, with 13 bases remaining between them. Germline V gene sequence: CDR1 DFQATT, CDR2 SNEGSKA (reference sequence). In DNA, the CDR3 is TGCAGTGCACACTCTACAGCCACCCAGTACTTC. It is translated as CSAHSTATQYF.

This clonotype was seen a handful of times. The chain uses TRBV12-3 or TRBV12-4 and TRBJ2-3; D possibly corresponds to TRBD1 (5 bases). The ends were cut back, 3 bases at V and 2 bases at J, with 9 bases in the middle. The CDR3 sequence is 14 residues long. CDR3 in DNA: TGTGCCAGCAGTTTGGAGACAGACACAGATACGCAGTATTTT. Translated, it gives CASSLETDTDTQYF.